This paragraph reports one T cell receptor beta chain. The data derive from a study of blood T cell repertoires in COVID-19. On the study more broadly: The samples span acute and convalescent COVID-19 from the United States, Italy and Spain.

Assay used: immunoSEQ multiplex PCR; TCRdb lists only in-frame clones, some missing. Seen here are some 300,000 clones, around 91% observed once, and the top ten hold under 1.1%. Germline V gene sequence: CDR1 LNHDA, CDR2 SQIVND (reference sequence). CDR3 length equals 14 residues. The V and J ends lost 5 bases and 9 bases respectively, with 17 bases between them. Sequences were obtained from peripheral blood. This TCR was sampled from a woman in her 40s with COVID-19, enrolled during active disease. J is TRBJ2-1 and V is TRBV19; D may be TRBD2 (5 bases). Written as DNA, the CDR3 is TGTGCCAGTAGTCCCGGACTCCCAAGACCTGAGCAGTTCTTC. It is translated as CASSPGLPRPEQFF.